These 17 T cell receptor beta chains were all obtained from the same sample, sequenced in a study of radiation and T cells in renal cell carcinoma. TCRdb keeps only in-frame clones here, not all; method: immunoSEQ multiplex PCR. The sample contains approximately 14,000 clones, around 60% of which appear only once. Regarding treatment: treatment-naive control, cytoreductive nephrectomy. The sample in question was tumor tissue, obtained from a patient whose treatment was nephrectomy without radiotherapy. The source of these receptors is a man aged 50 to 60 with renal cell carcinoma.

CDR3 protein: CASTDEGSRATNEKLFF. The CDR3 nucleotides read TGTGCCAGTACCGACGAGGGGAGCCGCGCAACTAATGAAAAACTGTTTTTT. The genes are TRBV19 and TRBJ1-4, with D perhaps matching TRBD1 (5 bases). With 7 bases removed from V and 0 bases from J, the gap between germline ends came to 18 bases. CDR1 and CDR2 from the germline V gene are LNHDA and SQIVND (reference sequence). The CDR3 runs 17 residues.

The chain is built from TRBV7-3 and TRBJ1-1; 8 bases align to TRBD1. Germline loops: CDR1 SGHTA, CDR2 FQGTGA. This CDR3 has 16 amino acids. V gave up 3 bases and J gave up 5 bases; unmatched junction bases: 11. The CDR3 region has the DNA TGTGCCAGCAGCTTGTGGGGGACAGGATCGGTTACTGAAGCTTTCTTT. Translated, it gives CASSLWGTGSVTEAFF.

This clone was found a few times. The chain is built from TRBV6-5 and TRBJ1-5; TRBD1 agrees at 10 bases. J lost 4 bases, V lost 6 bases, and 6 bases had no gene match. Germline V gives CDR1 MNHEY, CDR2 SVGAGI. This CDR3 comprises 15 residues. The CDR3 is CASRPPGQGNQPQHF. The CDR3 bases are TGTGCCAGCAGACCTCCGGGACAGGGGAATCAGCCCCAGCATTTT.

The chain has TRBV5-5 and TRBJ1-6; D not certain. From germline, CDR1 is SGHKS and CDR2 YYEKEE (reference sequence). The CDR3 extends over 13 amino acids. V lost 2 bases, J lost 7 bases, and 7 bases lay in between. The CDR3 DNA follows: TGTGCCAGCAGCTTACCGGGGAATTCACCCCTCCACTTT. Translation gives CASSLPGNSPLHF.

This clone was counted between two and nine times. The chain links TRBV10-2 to TRBJ1-2, with a tentative D call TRBD1 (6 bases). The CDR3 runs 19 residues. Germline V gives CDR1 WSHSY, CDR2 SAAADI. Deletions cut 0 bases from V and 7 bases from J, with 27 bases between. CDR3: CASSESSSSQGVPRGGYTF. Written as DNA, the CDR3 is TGCGCCAGCAGTGAGTCTTCGTCCTCACAGGGCGTCCCTCGGGGTGGCTACACCTTC.

This clone was seen a few times. V gene TRBV2 combines with J gene TRBJ1-6; D not certain. Deletions cut 7 bases from V and 4 bases from J, with 14 bases between. Germline V CDR1 and CDR2: SNHLY, FYNNEI. This CDR3 has 15 residues. This CDR3 reads CASMDGNRYNSPLHF. CDR3 sequence (DNA): TGTGCCAGCATGGACGGGAATAGGTATAATTCACCCCTCCACTTT.

This rearrangement joins TRBV10-3 to TRBJ1-2, with D hard to call. The V end lost 0 bases, the J end lost 6 bases, and 14 bases lay between the germline ends. The length of the CDR3 is 15 residues. Germline CDR1 ENHRY, CDR2 SYGVKD. The CDR3 bases are TGTGCCATCAGTGAGTCCCCAGGAGCTTTAGATGGCTACACCTTC. It translates to CAISESPGALDGYTF.

This clone is judged medium-sized (0.01 to 0.1%). Different DNA sequences within this sample yield the same CDR3. The chain links TRBV4-1 to TRBJ1-2; D gene unclear. This CDR3 is built from 13 residues. CDR1 MGHRA and CDR2 YSYEKL come from the germline V gene. The V gene lost 0 bases and the J gene lost 3 bases, with 5 bases spanning the gap. The CDR3 bases are TGCGCCAGCAGCCAAGAGGACTACTATGGCTACACCTTC. Protein: CASSQEDYYGYTF.

This clone was counted once. The chain links TRBV19 to TRBJ2-3; 7 bases fit TRBD1. The CDR3 has 14 amino acids. Germline V CDR1 and CDR2: LNHDA, SQIVND (reference sequence). With V trimmed by 6 bases and J by 0 bases, 3 bases remained unmatched. The CDR3 spells CASSLDRSTDTQYF. The CDR3 DNA reads as TGTGCCAGTAGCCTGGACAGGAGCACAGATACGCAGTATTTT.

The gene calls are TRBV15 and TRBJ2-1; tentatively, D is TRBD1 or TRBD2 (7 bases each). Trimming cost V 0 bases and J 5 bases, with 14 bases left between them. The CDR3 loop spans 16 amino acids. The germline CDR1 and CDR2 sequences are LNHNV and YYDKDF (reference sequence). The CDR3 region is CATSRDRAGGDNEQFF. In DNA, the CDR3 is TGTGCCACCAGCAGAGATCGGGCAGGGGGGGACAATGAGCAGTTCTTC.

V usage is TRBV5-1 and J usage is TRBJ1-1; D is uncertain. The V gene lost 0 bases and the J gene lost 5 bases, with 8 bases spanning the gap. The CDR3 runs to 13 residues. CDR1 and CDR2 from the germline V gene are SGHRS and YFSETQ. As DNA, the CDR3 is TGCGCCAGCAGCTTGGGGGGAGGGACTGAAGCTTTCTTT. It translates to CASSLGGGTEAFF.

CDR3 nucleotides: TGTGCCAGCAGCCCCCGGGGTAATTCACCCCTCCACTTT. Amino acids: CASSPRGNSPLHF. The rearrangement uses TRBV14 and TRBJ1-6, with D hard to call. Looked up from germline, CDR1 is SGHDN and CDR2 is FVKESK. The CDR3 is 13 residues long. V was shortened by 4 bases and J by 6 bases, with 7 bases between the two germline ends.

This clone appeared a few times. This chain uses TRBV4-2 with TRBJ1-1; D gene ambiguous. The CDR3 sequence is 13 residues long. Germline loops: CDR1 LGHNA, CDR2 YNFKEQ. V was cut by 1 base and J by 4 bases, with 7 bases left in between. The CDR3 here is CASSQAVGTEAFF. In nucleotides, the CDR3 is TGTGCCAGCAGCCAAGCAGTGGGCACTGAAGCTTTCTTT.

The chain employs TRBV6-1 and TRBJ1-2; TRBD1 aligns across 7 bases. CDR3 size: 11 residues. Germline CDR1 reads MNHNS; CDR2 reads SASEGT. Unmatched junction bases numbered 9, after V lost 6 bases and J lost 14 bases. The CDR3 protein is CASSQTGQETF. The CDR3 DNA reads TGTGCCAGCAGCCAAACTGGACAGGAAACCTTC.

This clone was counted a few times. The V call is TRBV2, the J call TRBJ2-2; TRBD1 might be the D (5 bases). Germline V CDR1 and CDR2: SNHLY, FYNNEI. There are 13 residues in the CDR3. V was trimmed by 7 bases and J by 5 bases, leaving 11 bases between them. The CDR3 sequence: CASKSTGTGELFF. The CDR3 DNA is TGTGCCAGCAAATCAACAGGAACCGGGGAGCTGTTTTTT.

The chain couples TRBV5-1 to TRBJ2-3, with a possible D match to TRBD2 (6 bases). V was pared by 4 bases and J by 3 bases, with 27 bases between. There are 19 residues in the CDR3. Germline V gene sequence: CDR1 SGHRS, CDR2 YFSETQ. CDR3 nucleotides: TGCGCCAGCAGCCTTCATTTTGGAGGGGCAGCATTCTTGACAGATACGCAGTATTTT. It specifies CASSLHFGGAAFLTDTQYF.

The genes are TRBV18 and TRBJ2-7; tentatively, D is TRBD1 (6 bases). Trimming cost V 5 bases and J 3 bases, with 17 bases left between them. The germline gives CDR1 KGHSH, CDR2 LQKENI. The CDR3 has 15 residues. CDR3 in DNA: TGTGCCAGCTCATTACAGGGAACGGGTCACTACGAGCAGTACTTC. Protein: CASSLQGTGHYEQYF.